This T cell receptor (beta chain) stems from a study of blood T cell repertoires in COVID-19. Study summary: The origin of the acute and convalescent COVID-19 samples was the United States, Italy and Spain. Sample material is recorded as cDNA or gDNA derived from T cells, B-cell-depleted T cells, or PBMCs.

The CDR3 is 14 residues long. V was clipped by 6 bases and J by 1 base; unmatched bases: 5. Per germline, CDR1 SNHLY and CDR2 FYNNEI. The data were produced by immunoSEQ multiplex PCR, yet TCRdb's version contains in-frame clones alone and is incomplete. This sample has some 210,000 clones, with about 89% found just once. The V call is TRBV2, the J call TRBJ1-1, with 7 nucleotides matching TRBD1. The sequenced sample consisted of peripheral blood. This sequence originates from a woman aged 40 to 50 with acute or convalescent COVID-19. This CDR3 is CASSPGQTNTEAFF. The CDR3 DNA follows: TGTGCCAGCAGCCCGGGACAGACGAACACTGAAGCTTTCTTT.